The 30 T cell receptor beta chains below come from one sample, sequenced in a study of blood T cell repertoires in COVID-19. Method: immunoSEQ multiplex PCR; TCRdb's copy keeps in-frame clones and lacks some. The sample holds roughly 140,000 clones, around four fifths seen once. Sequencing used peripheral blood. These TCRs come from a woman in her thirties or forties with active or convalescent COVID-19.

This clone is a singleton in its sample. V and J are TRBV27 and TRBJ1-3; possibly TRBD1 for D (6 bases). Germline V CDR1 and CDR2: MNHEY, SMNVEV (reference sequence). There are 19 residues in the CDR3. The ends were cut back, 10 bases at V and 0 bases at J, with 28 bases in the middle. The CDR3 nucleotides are TGTGCCAACGACCACTACTCCAGGGGTGATAGGGCCTCTGGAAACACCATATATTTT. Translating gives CANDHYSRGDRASGNTIYF.

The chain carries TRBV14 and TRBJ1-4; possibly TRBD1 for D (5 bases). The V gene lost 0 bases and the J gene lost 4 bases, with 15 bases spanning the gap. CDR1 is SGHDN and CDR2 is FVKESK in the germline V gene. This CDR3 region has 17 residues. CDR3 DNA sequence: TGTGCCAGCAGCCAAGAAAGTGGGTGGGGCGATAATGAAAAACTGTTTTTT. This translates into CASSQESGWGDNEKLFF.

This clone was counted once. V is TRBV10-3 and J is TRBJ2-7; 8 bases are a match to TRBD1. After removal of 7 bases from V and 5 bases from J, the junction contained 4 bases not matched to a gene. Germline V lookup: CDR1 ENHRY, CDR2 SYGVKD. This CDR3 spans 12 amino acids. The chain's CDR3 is CAIKTGEDEQYF. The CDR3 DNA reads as TGTGCCATCAAGACAGGGGAGGACGAGCAGTACTTC.

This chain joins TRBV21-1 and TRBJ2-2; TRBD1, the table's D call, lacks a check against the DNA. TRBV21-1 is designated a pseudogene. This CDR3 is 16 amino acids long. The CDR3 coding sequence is TGTGCCAGCAGCAAATGCGTAGGGGATGCCCCCGGGGAGCTGTTTTTT. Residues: CASSKCVGDAPGELFF.

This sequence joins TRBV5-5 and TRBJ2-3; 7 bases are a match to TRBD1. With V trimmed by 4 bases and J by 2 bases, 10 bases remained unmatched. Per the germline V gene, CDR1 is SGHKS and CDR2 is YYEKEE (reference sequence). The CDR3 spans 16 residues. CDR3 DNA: TGTGCCAGCAGCCCCAGACAGGGACGACCCACAGATACGCAGTATTTT. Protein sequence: CASSPRQGRPTDTQYF.

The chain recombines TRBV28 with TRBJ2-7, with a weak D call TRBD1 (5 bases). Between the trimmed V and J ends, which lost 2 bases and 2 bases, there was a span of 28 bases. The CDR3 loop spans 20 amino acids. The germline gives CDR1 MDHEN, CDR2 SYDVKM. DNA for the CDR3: TGTGCCAGCAGTTTAAGGTCTCTACAAATACTACCCGACAGAGCCTACGAGCAGTACTTC. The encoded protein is CASSLRSLQILPDRAYEQYF.

The DNA of the CDR3 is TGCGCCAGCAGCTTGGGCTCACTAGCGGGCACAGATACGCAGTATTTT. As protein: CASSLGSLAGTDTQYF. The chain carries TRBV5-1 and TRBJ2-3; 8 positions match TRBD2. The length of the CDR3 is 16 residues. Trimming removed 0 bases from V and 1 base from J; junction bases left unmatched: 4. Germline V lookup: CDR1 SGHRS, CDR2 YFSETQ.

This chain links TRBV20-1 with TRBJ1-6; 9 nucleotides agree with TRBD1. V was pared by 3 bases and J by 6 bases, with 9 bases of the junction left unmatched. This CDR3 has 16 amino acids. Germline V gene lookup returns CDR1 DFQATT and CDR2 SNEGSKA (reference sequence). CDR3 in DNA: TGCAGTGCTAGTCTTCCGGGGACAGGGTCTAATTCACCCCTCCACTTT. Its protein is CSASLPGTGSNSPLHF.

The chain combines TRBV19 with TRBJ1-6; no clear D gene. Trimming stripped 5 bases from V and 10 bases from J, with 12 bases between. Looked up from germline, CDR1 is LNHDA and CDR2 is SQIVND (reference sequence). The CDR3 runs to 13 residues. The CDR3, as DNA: TGTGCCAGTAGTCCTCAACATCGATCACCCCTCCACTTT. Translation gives CASSPQHRSPLHF.

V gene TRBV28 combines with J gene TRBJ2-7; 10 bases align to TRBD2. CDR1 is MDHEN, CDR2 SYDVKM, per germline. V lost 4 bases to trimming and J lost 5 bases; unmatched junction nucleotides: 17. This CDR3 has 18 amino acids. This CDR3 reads CASSSPLGASGGGNEQYF. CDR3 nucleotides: TGTGCCAGCAGTTCTCCCCTCGGGGCTAGCGGGGGAGGCAACGAGCAGTACTTC.

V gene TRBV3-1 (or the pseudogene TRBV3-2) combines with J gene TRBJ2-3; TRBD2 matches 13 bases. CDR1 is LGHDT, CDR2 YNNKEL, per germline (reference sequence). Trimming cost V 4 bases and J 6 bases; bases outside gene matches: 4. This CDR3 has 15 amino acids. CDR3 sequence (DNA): TGTGCCAGCAGCCTGACTAGCGGGGGGCCGGATACGCAGTATTTT. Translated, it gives CASSLTSGGPDTQYF.

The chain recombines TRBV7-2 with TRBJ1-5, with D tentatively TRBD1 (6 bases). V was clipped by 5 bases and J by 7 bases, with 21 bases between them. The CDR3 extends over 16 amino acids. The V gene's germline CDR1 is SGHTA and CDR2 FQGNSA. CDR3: CASSPLSFRGGQPQHF. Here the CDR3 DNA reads TGTGCCAGCAGCCCCTTAAGTTTCAGGGGCGGACAGCCCCAGCATTTT.

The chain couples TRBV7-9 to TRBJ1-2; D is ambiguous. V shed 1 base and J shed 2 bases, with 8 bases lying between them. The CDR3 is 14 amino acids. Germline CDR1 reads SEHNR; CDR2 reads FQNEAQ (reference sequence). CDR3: CASSLGNRNYGYTF. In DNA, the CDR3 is TGTGCCAGCAGCTTAGGTAACAGAAACTATGGCTACACCTTC.

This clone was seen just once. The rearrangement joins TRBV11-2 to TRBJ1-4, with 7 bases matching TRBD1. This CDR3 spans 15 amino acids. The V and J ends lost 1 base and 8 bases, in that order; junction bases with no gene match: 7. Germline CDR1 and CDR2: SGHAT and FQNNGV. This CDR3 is CASSLGNRGREKLFF. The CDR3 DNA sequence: TGTGCCAGCAGCTTAGGCAACAGGGGAAGGGAAAAACTGTTTTTT.

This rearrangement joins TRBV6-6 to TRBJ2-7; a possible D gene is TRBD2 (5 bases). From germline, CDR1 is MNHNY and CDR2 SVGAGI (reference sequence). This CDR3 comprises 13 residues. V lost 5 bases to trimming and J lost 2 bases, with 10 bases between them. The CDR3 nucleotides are TGTGCCAGCAGTCTAGGACTTACCTACGAGCAGTACTTC. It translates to CASSLGLTYEQYF.

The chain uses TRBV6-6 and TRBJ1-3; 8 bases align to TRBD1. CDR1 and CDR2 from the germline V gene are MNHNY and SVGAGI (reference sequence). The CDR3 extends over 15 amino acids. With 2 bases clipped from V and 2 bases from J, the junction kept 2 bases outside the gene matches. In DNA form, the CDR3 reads TGTGCCAGCAGTTACCAGGGGGCTGCTGGAAACACCATATATTTT. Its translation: CASSYQGAAGNTIYF.

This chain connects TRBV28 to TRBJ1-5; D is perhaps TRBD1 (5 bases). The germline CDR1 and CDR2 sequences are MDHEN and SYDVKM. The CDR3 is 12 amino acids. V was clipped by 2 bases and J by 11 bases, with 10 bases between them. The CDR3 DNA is TGTGCCAGCAGTTTAATGGGGGGGACCCAGCATTTT. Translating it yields CASSLMGGTQHF.

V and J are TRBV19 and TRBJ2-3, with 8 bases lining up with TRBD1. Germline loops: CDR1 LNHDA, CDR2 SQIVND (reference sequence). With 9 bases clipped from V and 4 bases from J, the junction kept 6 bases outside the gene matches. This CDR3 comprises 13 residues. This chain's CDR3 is CASDRGGADTQYF. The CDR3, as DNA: TGTGCCAGCGACAGGGGTGGGGCAGATACGCAGTATTTT. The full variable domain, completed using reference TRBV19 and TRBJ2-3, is DGGITQSPKYLFRKEGQNVTLSCEQNLNHDAMYWYRQDPGQGLRLIYYSQIVNDFQKGDIAEGYSVSREKKESFPLTVTSAQKNPTAFYLCASDRGGADTQYFGPGTRLTVL.

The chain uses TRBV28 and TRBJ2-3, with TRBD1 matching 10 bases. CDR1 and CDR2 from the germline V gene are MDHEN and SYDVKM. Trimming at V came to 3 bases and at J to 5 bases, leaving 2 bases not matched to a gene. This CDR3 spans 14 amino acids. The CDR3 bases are TGTGCCAGCAGTTTTGACAGGGGGCGAGATACGCAGTATTTT. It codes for CASSFDRGRDTQYF.

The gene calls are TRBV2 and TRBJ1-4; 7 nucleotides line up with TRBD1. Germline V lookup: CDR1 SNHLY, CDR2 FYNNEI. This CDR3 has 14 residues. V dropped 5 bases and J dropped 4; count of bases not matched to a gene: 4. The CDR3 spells CASSKGDSNEKLFF. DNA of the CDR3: TGTGCCAGCAGTAAGGGGGACAGTAATGAAAAACTGTTTTTT.

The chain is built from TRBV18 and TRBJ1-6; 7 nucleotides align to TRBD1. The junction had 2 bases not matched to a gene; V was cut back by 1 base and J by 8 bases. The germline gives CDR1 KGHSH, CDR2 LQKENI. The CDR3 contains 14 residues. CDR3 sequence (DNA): TGTGCCAGCTCACCACGACAGGGAGATTCACCCCTCCACTTT. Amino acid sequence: CASSPRQGDSPLHF.

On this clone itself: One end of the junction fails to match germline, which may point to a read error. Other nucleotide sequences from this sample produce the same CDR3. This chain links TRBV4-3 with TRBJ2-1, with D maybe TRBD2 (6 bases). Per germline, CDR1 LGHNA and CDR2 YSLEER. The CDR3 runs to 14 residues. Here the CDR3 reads CASSHGGEYNEQFF. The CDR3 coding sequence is TGCGCCAGTAGCCATGGCGGGGAATACAATGAGCAGTTCTTC.

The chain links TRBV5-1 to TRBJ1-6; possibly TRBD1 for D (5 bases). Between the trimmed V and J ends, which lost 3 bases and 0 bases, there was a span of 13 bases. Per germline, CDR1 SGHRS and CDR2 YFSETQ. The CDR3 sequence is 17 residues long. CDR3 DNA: TGCGCCAGCAGCTCCGGGGACGGGAGCTCCTATAATTCACCCCTCCACTTT. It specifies CASSSGDGSSYNSPLHF.

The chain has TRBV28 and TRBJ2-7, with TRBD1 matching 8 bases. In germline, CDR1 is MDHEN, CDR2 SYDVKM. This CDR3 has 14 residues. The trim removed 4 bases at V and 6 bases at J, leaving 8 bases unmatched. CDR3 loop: CASSSRGQEPEQYF. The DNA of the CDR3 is TGTGCCAGCAGTTCTAGGGGACAGGAGCCCGAGCAGTACTTC. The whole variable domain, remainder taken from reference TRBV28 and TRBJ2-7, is DVKVTQSSRYLVKRTGEKVFLECVQDMDHENMFWYRQDPGLGLRLIYFSYDVKMKEKGDIPEGYSVSREKKERFSLILESASTNQTSMYLCASSSRGQEPEQYFGPGTRLTVT.

As DNA, the CDR3 is TGTGCCAGCAGACCGGACAGGGGGTGGACCGGGGAGCTGTTTTTT. Protein product: CASRPDRGWTGELFF. The chain couples TRBV6-5 to TRBJ2-2, with TRBD1 matching 10 bases. The CDR3 extends over 15 amino acids. The V gene end was trimmed by 6 bases and the J gene end by 5 bases; junction bases not matched to a gene: 6. The germline V gene encodes CDR1 MNHEY and CDR2 SVGAGI.

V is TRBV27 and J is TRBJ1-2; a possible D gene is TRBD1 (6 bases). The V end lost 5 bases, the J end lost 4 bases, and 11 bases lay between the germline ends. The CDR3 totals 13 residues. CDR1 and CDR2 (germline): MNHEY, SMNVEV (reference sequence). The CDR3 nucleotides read TGTGCCAGCAGTCTTGGACAGCTCTATGGCTACACCTTC. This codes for CASSLGQLYGYTF.

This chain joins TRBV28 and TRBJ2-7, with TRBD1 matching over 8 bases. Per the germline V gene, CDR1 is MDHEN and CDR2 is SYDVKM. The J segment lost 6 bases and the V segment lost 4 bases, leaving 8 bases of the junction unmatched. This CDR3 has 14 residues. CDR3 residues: CASSSGQGEGEQYF. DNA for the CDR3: TGTGCCAGCAGTTCCGGACAGGGAGAGGGCGAGCAGTACTTC. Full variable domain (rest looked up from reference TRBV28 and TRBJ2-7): DVKVTQSSRYLVKRTGEKVFLECVQDMDHENMFWYRQDPGLGLRLIYFSYDVKMKEKGDIPEGYSVSREKKERFSLILESASTNQTSMYLCASSSGQGEGEQYFGPGTRLTVT.

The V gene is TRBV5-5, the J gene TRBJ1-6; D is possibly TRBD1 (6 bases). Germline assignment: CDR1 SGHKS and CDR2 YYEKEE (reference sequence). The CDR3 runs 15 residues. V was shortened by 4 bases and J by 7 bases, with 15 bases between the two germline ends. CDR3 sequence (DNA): TGTGCCAGCAGCCTGCGTAGGGGGTCAAATTCACCCCTCCACTTT. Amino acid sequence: CASSLRRGSNSPLHF.

Here the CDR3 DNA reads TGTGCCATCAGTGGTTGGCGGGAAACGGTCACAGATACGCAGTATTTT. This encodes CAISGWRETVTDTQYF. The chain is built from TRBV10-3 and TRBJ2-3; D might be TRBD2 (6 bases). Germline assignment: CDR1 ENHRY and CDR2 SYGVKD. Trimming took off 4 bases at V and 2 bases at J, with 16 bases between the two ends. This CDR3 has 16 residues.

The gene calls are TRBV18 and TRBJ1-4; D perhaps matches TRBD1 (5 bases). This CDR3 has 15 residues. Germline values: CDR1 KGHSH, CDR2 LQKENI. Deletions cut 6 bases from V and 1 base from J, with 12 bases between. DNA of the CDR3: TGTGCCAGCTCGGCGTTGGGGGGAACTAATGAAAAACTGTTTTTT. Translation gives CASSALGGTNEKLFF.